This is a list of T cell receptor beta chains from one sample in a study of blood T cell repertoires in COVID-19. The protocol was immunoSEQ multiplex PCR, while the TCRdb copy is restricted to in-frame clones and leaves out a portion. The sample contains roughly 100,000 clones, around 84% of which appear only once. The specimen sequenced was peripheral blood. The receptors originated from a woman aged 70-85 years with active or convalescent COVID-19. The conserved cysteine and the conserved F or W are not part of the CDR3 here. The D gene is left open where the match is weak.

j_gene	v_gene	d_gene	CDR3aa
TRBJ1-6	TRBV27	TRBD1	ASRKGQGNSPLH
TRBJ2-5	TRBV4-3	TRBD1	ASSQNPSITGGEETQY
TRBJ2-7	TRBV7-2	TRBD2	ASSLTSGRGGTYEQY
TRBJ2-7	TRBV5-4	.	ASSLARAPEEQY
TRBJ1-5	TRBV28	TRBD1	ASSLTGTGVGQPQH
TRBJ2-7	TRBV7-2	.	ASSLSSHGSVPYEQY
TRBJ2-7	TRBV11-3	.	ASSALAPYEQY
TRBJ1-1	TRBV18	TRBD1	ASSPRTGGASTEAF
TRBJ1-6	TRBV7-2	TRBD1	ASSPQGAENSPLH
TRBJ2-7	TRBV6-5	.	ASSYSRGARSEQY
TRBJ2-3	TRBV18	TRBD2	ASSLTSGTTDTQY
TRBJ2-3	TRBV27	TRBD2	ASKRGGGRDTQY
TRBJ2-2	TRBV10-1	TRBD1	ATEDRGNTGELF
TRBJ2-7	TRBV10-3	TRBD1	AISESVGQVRDEQY
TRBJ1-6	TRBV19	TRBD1	ASSDRQGGNSPLH
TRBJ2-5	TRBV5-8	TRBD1	ASNKGQGGGAQETQY